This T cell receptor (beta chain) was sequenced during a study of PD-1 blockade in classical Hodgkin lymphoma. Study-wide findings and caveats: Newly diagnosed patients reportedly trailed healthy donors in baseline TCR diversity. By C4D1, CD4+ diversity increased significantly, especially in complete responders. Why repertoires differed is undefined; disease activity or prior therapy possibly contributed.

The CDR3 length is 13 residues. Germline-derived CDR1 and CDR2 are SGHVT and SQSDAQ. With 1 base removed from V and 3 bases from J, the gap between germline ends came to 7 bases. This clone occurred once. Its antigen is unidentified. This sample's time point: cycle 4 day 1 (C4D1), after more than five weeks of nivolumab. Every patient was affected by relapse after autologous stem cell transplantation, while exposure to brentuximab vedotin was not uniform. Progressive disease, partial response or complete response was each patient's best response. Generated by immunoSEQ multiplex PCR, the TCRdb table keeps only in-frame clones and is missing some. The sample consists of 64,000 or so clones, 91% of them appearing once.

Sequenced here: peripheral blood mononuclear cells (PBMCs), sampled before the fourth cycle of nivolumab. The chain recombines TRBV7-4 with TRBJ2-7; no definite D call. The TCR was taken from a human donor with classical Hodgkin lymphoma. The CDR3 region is CASSLVGIYEQYF. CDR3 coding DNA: TGTGCCAGCAGCTTAGTAGGGATCTACGAGCAGTACTTC.